This T cell receptor beta chain was captured by sequencing in a study of T-cell reconstitution after alpha-beta-depleted transplantation in children. Study conclusions and caveats: Recipient T cells and thymic progenitors that survived were the source of the high TCRbeta diversity seen at day 60 in some patients. After transplant, at about two months, alpha-beta T cells were reportedly derived from several hundred expanded graft clones. By one year post-transplant, T-cell counts and diversity largely arose from T cells that were newly produced.

This clonotype was counted between two and nine times. Antigen unknown. Unmatched junction bases numbered 9, after V lost 5 bases and J lost 2 bases. The germline V gene encodes CDR1 SGHAT and CDR2 FQNNGV. The CDR3 runs 18 residues. Molecular barcoding with unique molecular identifiers was used for the TCRbeta library. TCRdb used MiXCR to reprocess the PCR reads, holding one entry per CDR3 protein. The table includes fewer than 750,000 distinct CDR3 sequences, roughly a quarter detected once. This receptor was taken from a boy in the first two years of life with Wiskott-Aldrich syndrome, due to receive a stem cell transplant. The chain employs TRBV11-2 and TRBJ2-3, with 14 bases fitting TRBD2. Sequences were derived from PBMCs, sampled before TCRalphabeta/CD19-depleted stem cell transplant. The CDR3 DNA is TGTGCCAGCAGCCTCGGGACTAGCGGGAGTCGGGTCACAGATACGCAGTATTTT. As protein: CASSLGTSGSRVTDTQYF. The full variable domain, its missing parts supplied by reference TRBV11-2 and TRBJ2-3, is EAGVAQSPRYKIIEKRQSVAFWCNPISGHATLYWYQQILGQGPKLLIQFQNNGVVDDSQLPKDRFSAERLKGVDSTLKIQPAKLEDSAVYLCASSLGTSGSRVTDTQYFGPGTRLTVL.